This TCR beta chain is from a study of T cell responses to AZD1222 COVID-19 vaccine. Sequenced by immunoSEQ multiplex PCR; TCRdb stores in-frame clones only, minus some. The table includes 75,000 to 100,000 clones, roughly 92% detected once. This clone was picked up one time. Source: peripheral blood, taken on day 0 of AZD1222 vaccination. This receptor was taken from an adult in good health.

The CDR3 DNA reads as TGTGCCAGCAGCTTAGGCAGGAATTCACCCCTCCACTTT. Encoded protein: CASSLGRNSPLHF. V and J are TRBV11-3 and TRBJ1-6; D remains ambiguous. The V and J ends lost 1 base and 7 bases respectively, with 5 bases between them. The V gene's germline CDR1 is SGHNT and CDR2 YENEEA. CDR3 length: 13 amino acids.